Each of the 21 T cell receptor beta chains below was sequenced from the same sample in a study of monozygotic twins with inflammatory bowel disease (dated by TCRdb to the late 2010s). Library preparation used 5' RACE. TCRdb names Illumina HiSeq 2500 as the instrument used. TCRdb reanalyzed the reads, keeping one entry per CDR3 protein sequence and omitting DNA. This sample's listing comprises 350,000 to 400,000 distinct CDR3 sequences. The biggest ten clones account for approximately 2.4% of the sample. The sequenced material came from blood. These receptors came from a human donor with ulcerative colitis or Crohn's disease, or a healthy co-twin of an affected twin (not recorded which).

The chain couples TRBV20-1 to TRBJ2-7; TCRdb returns TRBD1, unconfirmable since there is no DNA. CDR3 length: 15 amino acids. CDR1 and CDR2 from the germline V gene are DFQATT and SNEGSKA (reference sequence). The CDR3 spells CSAAPRAPRIGEQYF.

The chain joins TRBV5-6 to TRBJ1-6. Looked up from germline, CDR1 is SGHDT and CDR2 is YYEEEE. There are 17 residues in the CDR3. CDR3 region: CASSPSPRSSYNSPLHF.

The chain combines TRBV12-3 or TRBV12-4 with TRBJ2-7; the D call of TRBD1 rests on TCRdb alone, since no DNA is present to check it. The CDR3 is made up of 14 amino acids. CDR3 residues: CASRTGTGSDEQYF.

The chain links TRBV6-5 to TRBJ2-3; TCRdb selects TRBD1, and the lack of DNA leaves this call unchecked. The V gene's germline CDR1 is MNHEY and CDR2 SVGAGI. The length of the CDR3 is 16 residues. CDR3 protein: CASSYTGQGAVGTQYF.

V gene TRBV9 combines with J gene TRBJ2-1. The CDR3 consists of 13 residues. The V gene's germline CDR1 is SGDLS and CDR2 YYNGEE. The CDR3 here is CASSVGVANEQFF.

The chain uses TRBV15 and TRBJ2-2. Germline CDR1 LNHNV, CDR2 YYDKDF (reference sequence). This CDR3 has 14 amino acids. The CDR3 region is CATSNRWGTGELFF.

J is TRBJ1-5 and V is TRBV24-1. CDR3 length: 15 residues. CDR1 KGHDR and CDR2 SFDVKD come from the germline V gene. CDR3 region: CATSDATAAGQPQHF.

The chain has TRBV11-3 and TRBJ2-7; TCRdb selects TRBD2, and the lack of DNA leaves this call unchecked. Germline V gives CDR1 SGHNT, CDR2 YENEEA. There are 17 residues in the CDR3. CDR3 region: CASSLGVGLADGYEQYF.

The chain couples TRBV5-1 to TRBJ2-3; TCRdb calls TRBD2, which cannot be checked without DNA. Per the germline V gene, CDR1 is SGHRS and CDR2 is YFSETQ. This CDR3 spans 19 amino acids. The CDR3 is CASSLRTSGGTSSTDTQYF.

CDR3 loop: CSVGTSGGLAKNIQYF. The gene calls are TRBV29-1 and TRBJ2-4; the TCRdb call, TRBD2, lacks DNA for checking. Germline V CDR1 and CDR2: SQVTM, ANQGSEA. The CDR3 loop spans 16 amino acids.

CDR3 amino acids: CASSQDSGNLYNSPLHF. This rearrangement joins TRBV4-2 to TRBJ1-6; TCRdb returns TRBD1, unconfirmable since there is no DNA. This CDR3 spans 17 amino acids. Germline V gene data show CDR1 as LGHNA and CDR2 as YNFKEQ.

V usage is TRBV6-1 and J usage is TRBJ2-1; the D call of TRBD2 rests on TCRdb alone, since no DNA is present to check it. The length of the CDR3 is 14 residues. Germline V gene lookup returns CDR1 MNHNS and CDR2 SASEGT. The chain's CDR3 is CASSGTSRLTGQFF.

This rearrangement joins TRBV4-3 to TRBJ1-5. The CDR3 has 13 residues. CDR1 and CDR2 (germline): LGHNA, YSLEER. Here the CDR3 reads CASSQDTNQPQHF.

V and J are TRBV12-3 or TRBV12-4 and TRBJ2-3; TCRdb names TRBD1, which stays unverified in the absence of DNA. CDR3 size: 15 residues. CDR3 residues: CASSFTGGAADTQYF.

The rearrangement links TRBV29-1 to TRBJ2-1; TCRdb's D gene call, TRBD1, goes unchecked for lack of DNA. Germline V CDR1 and CDR2: SQVTM, ANQGSEA. The CDR3 loop spans 14 amino acids. The CDR3 here is CSVEWGGFGNEQFF.

This chain uses TRBV5-1 with TRBJ2-7; as DNA is missing, the TRBD1 call by TCRdb cannot be tested. The CDR3 sequence is 15 residues long. Germline V CDR1 and CDR2: SGHRS, YFSETQ. The CDR3 region is CASSLEGQAAYEQYF.

The chain combines TRBV6-1 with TRBJ2-2. This CDR3 contains 14 residues. CDR1 MNHNS and CDR2 SASEGT come from the germline V gene. CDR3 loop: CASRWTDNTGELFF.

The chain combines TRBV6-6 with TRBJ1-2; the D call from TCRdb, TRBD1, cannot be confirmed without DNA. The germline CDR1 and CDR2 sequences are MNHNY and SVGAGI (reference sequence). The CDR3 has 14 amino acids. CDR3 loop: CASRGQGANYGYTF.

The chain joins TRBV27 to TRBJ2-1; TCRdb indicates TRBD2, and absent DNA this call remains unverified. The CDR3 is made up of 17 amino acids. CDR1 is MNHEY and CDR2 is SMNVEV in the germline V gene (reference sequence). CDR3 protein: CASRRTSGGDSYNEQFF.

The rearrangement links TRBV7-2 to TRBJ2-1. Germline CDR1 reads SGHTA; CDR2 reads FQGNSA. This CDR3 comprises 13 residues. CDR3 in amino acids: CASSLGSYNEQFF.

J is TRBJ1-3 and V is TRBV6-5. The CDR3 runs 16 residues. Germline lookup yields CDR1 MNHEY and CDR2 SVGAGI. This CDR3 reads CASSYKAGAPGNTIYF.